Shown below are 21 T cell receptor beta chains from a single sample sequenced in a study of blood T cell repertoires in COVID-19. Libraries were prepared by immunoSEQ multiplex PCR; TCRdb keeps only in-frame clonotypes and omits some of them. The sample yields about 140,000 clones, roughly nine tenths seen once. Sequences were obtained from peripheral blood. The receptors were gathered from a human donor with COVID-19, enrolled during active disease. The donor label of this sample is uncertain.

This CDR3 reads CASSFRGTAYEQYF. The DNA of the CDR3 is TGCGCCAGCAGCTTCCGCGGGACGGCCTACGAGCAGTACTTC. The chain uses TRBV5-1 and TRBJ2-7, with a weak D call TRBD2 (6 bases). Trimming left V 2 bases short and J 2 bases short, with 11 bases between. The germline gives CDR1 SGHRS, CDR2 YFSETQ. The CDR3 covers 14 residues.

This clone was recorded a few times. The J gene is TRBJ2-2, the V gene TRBV11-2; TRBD1 might be the D (5 bases). V was trimmed by 7 bases and J by 4 bases, leaving 13 bases between them. Germline V CDR1 and CDR2: SGHAT, FQNNGV. CDR3 length equals 14 residues. The CDR3 loop is CASNRQGSTGELFF. DNA of the CDR3: TGTGCCAGCAACCGTCAGGGTTCCACCGGGGAGCTGTTTTTT.

This chain connects TRBV2 to TRBJ2-4, with 7 bases lining up with TRBD2. Germline CDR1 is SNHLY and CDR2 is FYNNEI. The length of the CDR3 is 15 residues. J gave up 1 base and V 7 bases, and 7 bases lay outside the gene matches. In nucleotides, the CDR3 is TGTGCCAGCAATTGGTACGGGGGGGCCAAAAACATTCAGTACTTC. Translation gives CASNWYGGAKNIQYF.

The chain combines TRBV10-3 with TRBJ1-5; TRBD1 matches at 8 bases. This CDR3 comprises 17 residues. Unmatched junction bases numbered 17, after V lost 3 bases and J lost 10 bases. Germline V CDR1 and CDR2: ENHRY, SYGVKD. CDR3 amino acids: CAISDLYPGQGGKPQHF. The CDR3 DNA is TGTGCCATCAGTGACCTCTACCCAGGACAGGGAGGTAAACCCCAGCATTTT.

V is TRBV25-1 and J is TRBJ2-3, with 9 bases matching TRBD2. Losses at the gene ends were 2 bases for V and 3 bases for J; bases not matched to a gene: 6. CDR3 size: 16 residues. Germline V gene sequence: CDR1 MGHDK, CDR2 SYGVNS. The CDR3 sequence: CASSEPAGGRTDTQYF. The DNA of the CDR3 is TGTGCCAGCAGTGAACCAGCGGGGGGACGAACAGATACGCAGTATTTT.

The chain carries TRBV5-1 and TRBJ1-1, with TRBD1 matching over 7 bases. The J segment lost 2 bases and the V segment lost 4 bases, leaving 5 bases of the junction unmatched. Germline V CDR1 and CDR2: SGHRS, YFSETQ. CDR3 length: 14 residues. The CDR3 nucleotides are TGCGCCAGCAGCAACGGACAGGCTAACACTGAAGCTTTCTTT. Translated: CASSNGQANTEAFF. The full variable domain, rest sourced from reference TRBV5-1 and TRBJ1-1, is KAGVTQTPRYLIKTRGQQVTLSCSPISGHRSVSWYQQTPGQGLQFLFEYFSETQRNKGNFPGRFSGRQFSNSRSEMNVSTLELGDSALYLCASSNGQANTEAFFGQGTRLTVV.

This clone is a singleton in its sample. The chain employs TRBV6-6 and TRBJ1-6; D is uncertain. The V and J ends lost 5 bases and 5 bases respectively, with 25 bases between them. In germline, CDR1 is MNHNY, CDR2 SVGAGI (reference sequence). This CDR3 has 19 residues. CDR3 DNA: TGTGCCAGCAGTCCTCAAGTATTTATACTCTATGGTGATAATTCACCCCTCCACTTT. Translated: CASSPQVFILYGDNSPLHF.

The J gene is TRBJ1-5, the V gene TRBV20-1; D call uncertain. Germline CDR1 reads DFQATT; CDR2 reads SNEGSKA (reference sequence). The CDR3 covers 13 residues. Trimming shortened V by 3 bases and J by 3 bases, and 9 bases separated the two germline ends. CDR3 bases: TGCAGTGCTAGTGCAGGTCCCAATCAGCCCCAGCATTTT. It translates to CSASAGPNQPQHF.

This chain connects TRBV5-6 to TRBJ2-7; D call uncertain. The germline V and J ends were trimmed by 4 bases and 4 bases, with 12 bases remaining between them. Germline V lookup: CDR1 SGHDT, CDR2 YYEEEE. This CDR3 has 13 amino acids. The DNA of the CDR3 is TGTGCCAGCAGCCTGGCCCATTTGTACGAGCAGTACTTC. This codes for CASSLAHLYEQYF.

The chain couples TRBV7-9 to TRBJ2-1, with 9 positions matching TRBD1. There are 15 residues in the CDR3. Germline V gene lookup returns CDR1 SEHNR and CDR2 FQNEAQ (reference sequence). V was clipped by 6 bases and J by 7 bases; unmatched bases: 10. CDR3 protein: CASRSGTGIGNEQFF. CDR3 sequence (DNA): TGTGCCAGCAGATCCGGGACAGGGATAGGGAATGAGCAGTTCTTC.

The gene calls are TRBV5-6 and TRBJ1-2, with a weak D call TRBD1 (5 bases). With 4 bases removed from V and 4 bases from J, the gap between germline ends came to 17 bases. In germline, CDR1 is SGHDT, CDR2 YYEEEE. The CDR3 covers 15 residues. The CDR3 bases are TGTGCCAGCAGCCCAAGGCCAGGGTCTTTCTATGGCTACACCTTC. Translating gives CASSPRPGSFYGYTF.

The rearrangement uses TRBV19 and TRBJ1-1; D might be TRBD1 (5 bases). The CDR3 is made up of 14 amino acids. Trimming took off 5 bases at V and 0 bases at J, with 10 bases between the two ends. The germline CDR1 and CDR2 sequences are LNHDA and SQIVND (reference sequence). CDR3 loop: CASSWTSMNTEAFF. As DNA, the CDR3 is TGTGCCAGTAGTTGGACATCCATGAACACTGAAGCTTTCTTT.

This chain links TRBV14 with TRBJ1-6; no clear D gene. V was clipped by 1 base and J by 0 bases, with 4 bases between them. The CDR3 extends over 15 amino acids. From germline, CDR1 is SGHDN and CDR2 FVKESK. CDR3 nucleotides: TGTGCCAGCAGCCAAGTCGTCTCCTATAATTCACCCCTCCACTTT. Translated, it gives CASSQVVSYNSPLHF.

The chain employs TRBV5-4 and TRBJ2-3; TRBD2 matches at 9 bases. Germline V gives CDR1 SGHNT, CDR2 YYREEE (reference sequence). V dropped 2 bases and J dropped 4; count of bases not matched to a gene: 5. The CDR3 contains 15 residues. CDR3 protein: CASSLAGGFADTQYF. The CDR3 DNA reads as TGTGCCAGCAGCTTAGCGGGGGGCTTCGCAGATACGCAGTATTTT.

The table lists this clone with a few counts. V is TRBV6-5 and J is TRBJ2-3; a weak D match, TRBD2 (5 bases). Germline assignment: CDR1 MNHEY and CDR2 SVGAGI. The CDR3 is 16 amino acids. Trimming pared 0 bases from V and 3 bases from J, leaving 13 bases between. DNA of the CDR3: TGTGCCAGCAGTTACTCGGCCCCCGGGATGACAGATACGCAGTATTTT. It yields the protein CASSYSAPGMTDTQYF.

The rearrangement uses TRBV2 and TRBJ1-5; 7 bases line up with TRBD1. The CDR3 is 15 residues long. The germline V gene has CDR1 SNHLY and CDR2 FYNNEI. Unmatched junction bases numbered 9, after V lost 8 bases and J lost 2 bases. CDR3 in DNA: TGTGCCAGCCACCCTTTGGGGACAGGCAATCAGCCCCAGCATTTT. This encodes CASHPLGTGNQPQHF.

This chain joins TRBV9 and TRBJ2-1, with D perhaps matching TRBD1 (5 bases). This CDR3 contains 15 residues. Trimming took off 0 bases at V and 7 bases at J, with 14 bases between the two ends. In germline, CDR1 is SGDLS, CDR2 YYNGEE. The chain's CDR3 is CASSVVSVAGNEQFF. Written as DNA, the CDR3 is TGTGCCAGCAGCGTAGTTTCGGTGGCAGGGAATGAGCAGTTCTTC.

This clone was picked up a small number of times. The chain combines TRBV5-5 with TRBJ2-5; TRBD2 is a possible D gene (5 bases). Trimming removed 4 bases at V and 4 bases at J, with 11 bases between. Germline lookup yields CDR1 SGHKS and CDR2 YYEKEE (reference sequence). The CDR3 is 13 residues long. The CDR3 nucleotides read TGTGCCAGCAGCCCCTGGACTCCAGAGACCCAGTACTTC. Amino acid sequence: CASSPWTPETQYF.

The chain combines TRBV10-3 with TRBJ2-7; 9 nucleotides match TRBD2. CDR3 length: 14 amino acids. Germline values: CDR1 ENHRY, CDR2 SYGVKD. Losses at the gene ends were 8 bases for V and 2 bases for J; bases not matched to a gene: 7. The CDR3 bases are TGTGCCATCTCCCCAGCGGGGGGCCCCTACGAGCAGTACTTC. The encoded protein is CAISPAGGPYEQYF.

The gene calls are TRBV2 and TRBJ1-6; possibly TRBD1 for D (6 bases). CDR1 SNHLY and CDR2 FYNNEI come from the germline V gene. The CDR3 is 13 amino acids. With 8 bases removed from V and 6 bases from J, the gap between germline ends came to 11 bases. The CDR3 protein is CASVRDINSPLHF. Written as DNA, the CDR3 is TGTGCCAGCGTCCGGGACATTAATTCACCCCTCCACTTT.

V usage is TRBV6-1 and J usage is TRBJ1-6; D might be TRBD1 (5 bases). Trimming shortened V by 2 bases and J by 18 bases, and 17 bases separated the two germline ends. The CDR3 sequence is 13 residues long. Germline V gives CDR1 MNHNS, CDR2 SASEGT. The CDR3 DNA sequence: TGTGCCAGCAGTGAAAGTCACCAGGGCACAAACCACTTT. Protein: CASSESHQGTNHF.